This T cell receptor (beta chain) was identified during a study of blood T cell repertoires in COVID-19. In germline, CDR1 is LNHDA, CDR2 SQIVND (reference sequence). CDR3 length: 15 amino acids. V gave up 2 bases and J gave up 6 bases; unmatched junction bases: 6. Clones were read by immunoSEQ multiplex PCR, and TCRdb kept only the in-frame ones, dropping some. The sample includes around 240,000 clones, over 75% of them seen just once. The J gene is TRBJ1-5, the V gene TRBV19; 8 bases fit TRBD1. The sequencing sample was made of PBMCs or T cells enriched from blood (not recorded which). This clonotype was obtained from a woman aged 45-65 years who had recovered from COVID-19. The DNA of the CDR3 is TGTGCCAGTAGTATAACAGGGGGATTTGGTCAGCCCCAGCATTTT. As protein: CASSITGGFGQPQHF. Looking up the rest from reference TRBV19 and TRBJ1-5 gives the full variable domain: DGGITQSPKYLFRKEGQNVTLSCEQNLNHDAMYWYRQDPGQGLRLIYYSQIVNDFQKGDIAEGYSVSREKKESFPLTVTSAQKNPTAFYLCASSITGGFGQPQHFGDGTRLSIL.